The clone carrying this T cell receptor beta chain was seen only a few times. Its antigen is currently unknown. This sample is part of a study of beta chain features in type 1 diabetes. Study in general: Patients did not differ from healthy donors in age, gender or cell yield. Study findings and constraints: Overrepresentation of cells with high TCR expression could result from cDNA sequencing. Within the patient group, naive, central memory and Treg TCRB repertoires appeared more similar to each other than within healthy donors.

The germline gives CDR1 SGHTA, CDR2 FQGNSA. The CDR3 runs 14 residues. Sorting of CD4+ naive, central memory, regulatory and stem cell-like memory cells was performed via CD45RO/CCR7/CD25/CD127/CD95/CD27. The authors reverse transcribed all of the isolated RNA, so sequencing captured expressed TCRB transcripts. Here immunoSEQ multiplex PCR was the method, and the copy in TCRdb shows in-frame clones only, minus some. In the table there are some 150,000 clones, 40% to 60% of which are singletons. The chain has TRBV7-2 and TRBJ2-5, with 7 nucleotides matching TRBD1. The end of the DNA is better explained by TRBJ2-7, so the J call may be wrong. The material sequenced was Tregs from blood. The clonotype was recovered from a man aged 18 to 35 in good health. CDR3 loop: CASSPRGGLYEQYF. In nucleotides, the CDR3 is TGTGCCAGCAGCCCGAGAGGGGGCCTTTACGAGCAGTACTTC.